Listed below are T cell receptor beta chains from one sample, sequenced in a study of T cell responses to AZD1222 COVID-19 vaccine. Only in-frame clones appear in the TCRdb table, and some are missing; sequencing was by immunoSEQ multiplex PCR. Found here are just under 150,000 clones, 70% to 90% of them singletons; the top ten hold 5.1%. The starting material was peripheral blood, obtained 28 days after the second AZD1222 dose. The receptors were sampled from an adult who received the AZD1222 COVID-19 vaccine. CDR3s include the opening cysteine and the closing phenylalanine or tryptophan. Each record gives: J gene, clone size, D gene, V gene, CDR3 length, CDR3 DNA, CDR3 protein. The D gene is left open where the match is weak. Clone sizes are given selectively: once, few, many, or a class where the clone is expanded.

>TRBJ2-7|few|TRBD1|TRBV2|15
TGTGCCACTACAGGGGAAGGCGGTGGTTTCTACGAGCAGTACTTC
CATTGEGGGFYEQYF
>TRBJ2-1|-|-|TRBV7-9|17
TGTGCCAGCACAGATAGAGGTCTGGGGGACCCTTACAATGAGCAGTTCTTC
CASTDRGLGDPYNEQFF
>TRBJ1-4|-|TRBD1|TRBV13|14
TGTGCCAGCAGCCCCTGGACAGGGAACGAAAAACTGTTTTTT
CASSPWTGNEKLFF
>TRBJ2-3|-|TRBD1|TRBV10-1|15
TGCGCCAGCAGTCCCGGGACAGGGTTCACAGATACGCAGTATTTT
CASSPGTGFTDTQYF
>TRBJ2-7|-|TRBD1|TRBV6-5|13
TGTGCCAGCGGTAGGCCAGGGGGCTACGAGCAGTACTTC
CASGRPGGYEQYF
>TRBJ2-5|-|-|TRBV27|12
TGTGCCAGCAGTCCAAATGGGGAGACCCAGTACTTC
CASSPNGETQYF
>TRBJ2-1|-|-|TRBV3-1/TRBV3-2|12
TGTGCCAGCAGCCAAGCTAGCAATGAGCAGTTCTTC
CASSQASNEQFF
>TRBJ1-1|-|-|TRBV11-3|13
TGTGCCAGCAGCTTACCGGGACGGAGGGAAGCTTTCTTT
CASSLPGRREAFF
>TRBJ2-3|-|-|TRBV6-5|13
TGTGCCAGCAGGGGGACGAGCACAGATACGCAGTATTTT
CASRGTSTDTQYF
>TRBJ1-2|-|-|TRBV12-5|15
TGTGCTAGTGGTTTGGGGGGGGAAGCTAACTATGGCTACACCTTC
CASGLGGEANYGYTF
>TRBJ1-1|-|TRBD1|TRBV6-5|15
TGTGCCAGCAGTCGGGACAGGGTTTTGGACACTGAAGCTTTCTTT
CASSRDRVLDTEAFF
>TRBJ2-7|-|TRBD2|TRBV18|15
TGTGCCAGCTCACCGCAACTAGCGGGAGGGAACGAGCAGTACTTC
CASSPQLAGGNEQYF
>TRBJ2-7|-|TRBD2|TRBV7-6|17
TGTGCCAGCAGCTTAGACGGTGGGCTAGCGGGAGACTACGAGCAGTACTTC
CASSLDGGLAGDYEQYF
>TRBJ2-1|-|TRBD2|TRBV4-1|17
TGCGCCAGCAGCCCCTCAGGCGCTAGCGGCCTATACAATGAGCAGTTCTTC
CASSPSGASGLYNEQFF
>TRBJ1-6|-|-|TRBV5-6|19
TGTGCCAGCAGCTTGGTCTGGGTTAAGGCGGGATCCTATAATTCACCCCTCCACTTT
CASSLVWVKAGSYNSPLHF
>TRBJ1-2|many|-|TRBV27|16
TGTGCCAGCAGTTGGGCGGACGGTCGAGGATTCTATGGCTACACCTTC
CASSWADGRGFYGYTF
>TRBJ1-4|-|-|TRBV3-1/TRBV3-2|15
TGTGCCAGCAGCCAAGATTGGGGAACTAATGAAAAACTGTTTTTT
CASSQDWGTNEKLFF
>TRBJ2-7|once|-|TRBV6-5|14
TGTGCCAGCAGTTACCGCCTACAGGGTTACGAGCAGTACTTC
CASSYRLQGYEQYF
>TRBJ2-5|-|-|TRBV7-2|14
TGTGCCAGCAGCTTAATGGCGGAGCTAGAGACCCAGTACTTC
CASSLMAELETQYF
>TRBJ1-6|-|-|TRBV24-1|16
TGTGCCACCAGTGATTCTAGACAAGGCGGCGATTCACCCCTCCACTTT
CATSDSRQGGDSPLHF
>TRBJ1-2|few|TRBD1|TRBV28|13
TGTGCCAGCAGTTTGGACAGGGGCTATGGCTACACCTTC
CASSLDRGYGYTF
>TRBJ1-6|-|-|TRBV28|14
TGTGCCAGCAGTTTAGGGCTGGCTAATTCACCCCTCCACTTT
CASSLGLANSPLHF
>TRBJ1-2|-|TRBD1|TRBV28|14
TGTGCCAGCACCCCGGGACAGTCTAACTATGGCTACACCTTC
CASTPGQSNYGYTF
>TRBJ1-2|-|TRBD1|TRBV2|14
TGTGCCAGCTCGGAGGAACAGGGGAACTATGGCTACACCTTC
CASSEEQGNYGYTF
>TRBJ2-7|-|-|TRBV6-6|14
TGTGCCAGCAATCCGACGGGACTCCTGTACGAGCAGTACTTC
CASNPTGLLYEQYF
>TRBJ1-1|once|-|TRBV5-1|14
TGCGCCAGCAGCTTGGCCCTGAGGGACACTGAAGCTTTCTTT
CASSLALRDTEAFF
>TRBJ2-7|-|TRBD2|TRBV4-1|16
TGCGCCAGCAGCCAGCTACTAGCGGGGGGAACCTACGAGCAGTACTTC
CASSQLLAGGTYEQYF
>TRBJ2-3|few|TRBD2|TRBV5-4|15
TGTGCCAGCAGTCTTAGCGGGGGAGGCGCAGATACGCAGTATTTT
CASSLSGGGADTQYF
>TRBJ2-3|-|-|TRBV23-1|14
TGCGCCAGCAGTCAAAGGGGCCGGGGGACTACGCAGTATTTT
CASSQRGRGTTQYF
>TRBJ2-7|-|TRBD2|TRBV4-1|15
TGCGCCAGCAGCCAAACAGCGGGGTCCACCTACGAGCAGTACTTC
CASSQTAGSTYEQYF
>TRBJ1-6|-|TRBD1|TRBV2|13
TGTGCCAGCAAGGGACAGGTTAATTCACCCCTCCACTTT
CASKGQVNSPLHF
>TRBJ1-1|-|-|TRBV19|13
TGTGCCAGTAGTATCACAGGGAACTCTGAAGCTTTCTTT
CASSITGNSEAFF
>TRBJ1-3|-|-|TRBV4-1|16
TGCGCCAGCAGCCCGCAGGAGGGAAGCTCTGGAAACACCATATATTTT
CASSPQEGSSGNTIYF
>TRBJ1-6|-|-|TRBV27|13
TGTGCCAGCAGTTTCTCTAGTCGATCACCCCTCCACTTT
CASSFSSRSPLHF
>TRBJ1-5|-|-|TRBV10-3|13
TGTGCCATCAGTGAGTCACCTCCTCAGCCCCAGCATTTT
CAISESPPQPQHF
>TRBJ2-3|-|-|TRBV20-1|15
TGCAGTGCTAGTCCCGCGTTCTACGGCACAGATACGCAGTATTTT
CSASPAFYGTDTQYF
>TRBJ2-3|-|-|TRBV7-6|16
TGTGCCAGCAGCTTAGAGGGGGGAGTGGTCACAGATACGCAGTATTTT
CASSLEGGVVTDTQYF
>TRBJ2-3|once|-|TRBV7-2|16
TGTGCCAGCAGCTTAGGCGGGACCGGTAGCACAGATACGCAGTATTTT
CASSLGGTGSTDTQYF
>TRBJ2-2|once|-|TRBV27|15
TGTGCCAGCGCGAAACTAGCAGCGAACACCGGGGAGCTGTTTTTT
CASAKLAANTGELFF
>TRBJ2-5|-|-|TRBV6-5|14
TGTGCCAGCAGTTACTCGAGGAGTGAAGAGACCCAGTACTTC
CASSYSRSEETQYF
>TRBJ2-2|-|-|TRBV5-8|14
TGTGCCAGCAGCTTGGGACAAAACACCGGGGAGCTGTTTTTT
CASSLGQNTGELFF
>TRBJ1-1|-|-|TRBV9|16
TGTGCCAGCAGCGTAGATATTGCAGGAGGGAACACTGAAGCTTTCTTT
CASSVDIAGGNTEAFF
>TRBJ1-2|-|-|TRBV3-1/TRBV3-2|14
TGTGCCAGCAGCCCACGGGACGGCGGGGTTGGCTACACCTTC
CASSPRDGGVGYTF
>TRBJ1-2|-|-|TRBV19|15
TGTGCCAGCTCAATTTTGGACAGACCTAACTATGGCTACACCTTC
CASSILDRPNYGYTF
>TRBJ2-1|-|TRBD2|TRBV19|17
TGTGCCAGTAGTATAGCCCCGTTACTAGCGGCCTACAATGAGCAGTTCTTC
CASSIAPLLAAYNEQFF
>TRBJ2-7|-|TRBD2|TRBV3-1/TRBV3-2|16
TGTGCCAGCAGCCCTTTAGGCACTAGCGGGAGGTACGAGCAGTACTTC
CASSPLGTSGRYEQYF
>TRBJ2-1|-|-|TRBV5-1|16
TGCGCCAGCAGCTTGGGAGGACCAAGCTCCTACAATGAGCAGTTCTTC
CASSLGGPSSYNEQFF